The next 13 T cell receptor beta chains were all read from a single sample in a study of radiation and T cells in renal cell carcinoma. Some clones are missing from TCRdb's copy, which holds only in-frame ones; the method was immunoSEQ multiplex PCR. The data hold around 64,000 clones, with roughly 79% observed a single time. Time point: baseline pretreatment blood. Treatment of the sample: 15 Gy SBRT to primary tumor, nephrectomy 4 weeks later. Material: blood, obtained from a patient whose treatment included radiotherapy and nephrectomy. The receptors come from a man between 60 and 75 years old with renal cell carcinoma.

This chain links TRBV7-2 with TRBJ2-1; D is ambiguous. The CDR3 runs 13 residues. The V end was cut by 1 base, the J end by 8 bases, with 9 bases between. The germline V gene encodes CDR1 SGHTA and CDR2 FQGNSA. The CDR3 DNA sequence: TGTGCCAGCAGCTTAGTTCGGAATGATGAGCAGTTCTTC. It translates to CASSLVRNDEQFF.

This clone was observed many times. The chain has TRBV29-1 and TRBJ2-7; D is ambiguous. V shed 1 base and J shed 6 bases, with 13 bases lying between them. The CDR3 has 13 residues. CDR1 is SQVTM, CDR2 ANQGSEA, per germline. CDR3 nucleotides: TGCAGCGTTGAAGCCGGCCAGACACGCGAGCAGTACTTC. Protein sequence: CSVEAGQTREQYF.

The V call is TRBV6-5, the J call TRBJ2-5; D unresolved. Germline CDR1 MNHEY, CDR2 SVGAGI. The CDR3 has 12 residues. The V end lost 6 bases, the J end lost 3 bases, and 8 bases lay between the germline ends. The CDR3 here is CASSPFKETQYF. CDR3 DNA: TGTGCCAGCAGCCCTTTCAAAGAGACCCAGTACTTC.

The rearrangement links TRBV19 to TRBJ2-3; 12 bases agree with TRBD2. This CDR3 contains 16 residues. J gave up 3 bases and V 5 bases, and 6 bases lay outside the gene matches. CDR1 is LNHDA and CDR2 is SQIVND in the germline V gene (reference sequence). CDR3 nucleotide sequence: TGTGCCAGTAGTCCTCAGACTAGCGGGGGTACAGATACGCAGTATTTT. This sequence encodes CASSPQTSGGTDTQYF.

V gene TRBV6-5 combines with J gene TRBJ1-6; maybe TRBD1 (5 bases). CDR3 length: 15 residues. Trimming left V 3 bases short and J 6 bases short, with 12 bases between. Germline values: CDR1 MNHEY, CDR2 SVGAGI. In DNA form, the CDR3 reads TGTGCCAGCAGTTATAAGGGGAGCGTTAATTCACCCCTCCACTTT. Translated: CASSYKGSVNSPLHF.

The chain links TRBV5-6 to TRBJ1-3; TRBD1 is a possible D gene (5 bases). CDR3 length equals 17 residues. Germline CDR1 reads SGHDT; CDR2 reads YYEEEE. V gave up 1 base and J gave up 1 base, with 15 bases separating them. The CDR3 sequence is CASSLRGLWASGNTIYF. CDR3 in DNA: TGTGCCAGCAGCTTGCGGGGGTTGTGGGCTTCTGGAAACACCATATATTTT.

This chain's CDR3 is CASSLAGGTEQFF. The CDR3 nucleotides read TGCGCCAGCAGCTTGGCCGGAGGGACAGAGCAGTTCTTC. The chain has TRBV5-1 and TRBJ2-1; the D call may be TRBD1 or TRBD2 (6 bases each). V lost 0 bases and J lost 10, with 11 bases in between. This CDR3 is 13 amino acids long. Germline CDR1 and CDR2: SGHRS and YFSETQ.

The J gene is TRBJ2-3, the V gene TRBV7-7; 9 bases map to TRBD2. The CDR3 runs to 14 residues. V was clipped by 3 bases and J by 4 bases; unmatched bases: 2. CDR1 and CDR2 from the germline V gene are SSHAT and FNYEAQ (reference sequence). The chain's CDR3 is CASSLRGGSDTQYF. CDR3 DNA: TGTGCCAGCAGCTTGCGGGGGGGCTCAGATACGCAGTATTTT.

This chain joins TRBV25-1 and TRBJ1-5; D gene unclear. V was pared by 1 base and J by 0 bases, with 16 bases between. This CDR3 has 18 residues. From germline, CDR1 is MGHDK and CDR2 SYGVNS. The CDR3 sequence is CASSESPLPVHSNQPQHF. The CDR3 region has the DNA TGTGCCAGCAGTGAATCCCCCCTACCGGTACATAGCAATCAGCCCCAGCATTTT.

V usage is TRBV28 and J usage is TRBJ2-1; 8 bases agree with TRBD1. The CDR3 extends over 16 amino acids. CDR1 and CDR2 from the germline V gene are MDHEN and SYDVKM. V lost 3 bases, J lost 4 bases, and 8 bases stayed unmatched. This CDR3 is CASSFPGGLTYNEQFF. CDR3 DNA sequence: TGTGCCAGCAGTTTCCCAGGGGGCCTCACGTACAATGAGCAGTTCTTC. Full variable domain (missing parts from reference TRBV28 and TRBJ2-1): DVKVTQSSRYLVKRTGEKVFLECVQDMDHENMFWYRQDPGLGLRLIYFSYDVKMKEKGDIPEGYSVSREKKERFSLILESASTNQTSMYLCASSFPGGLTYNEQFFGPGTRLTVL.

This sequence joins TRBV7-8 and TRBJ2-3; D uncertain. Germline CDR1 and CDR2: SGHVS and FQNEAQ. Trimming stripped 0 bases from V and 4 bases from J, with 11 bases between. The CDR3 totals 15 residues. The CDR3 sequence: CASSLARPQADTQYF. For the CDR3, the DNA is TGTGCCAGCAGCTTAGCCAGGCCCCAAGCAGATACGCAGTATTTT.

The chain combines TRBV6-1 with TRBJ2-3; D unresolved. Germline CDR1 reads MNHNS; CDR2 reads SASEGT. V was clipped by 5 bases and J by 2 bases, with 2 bases between them. The CDR3 contains 11 residues. CDR3 protein: CASSNTDTQYF. Here the CDR3 DNA reads TGTGCCAGCAGTAACACAGATACGCAGTATTTT.

This clone appeared a few times. The chain combines TRBV10-3 with TRBJ2-2; D may be TRBD1 (6 bases). The V gene's germline CDR1 is ENHRY and CDR2 SYGVKD. The CDR3 runs to 13 residues. V was clipped by 5 bases and J by 3 bases, with 7 bases between them. The CDR3 DNA follows: TGTGCCATCAGTAGGACAGACACCGGGGAGCTGTTTTTT. Translating it yields CAISRTDTGELFF.